This TCR beta chain was documented in a study of vaccination effects on CD4 cells after COVID-19. General observations from the study: There was marked clonal contraction among infection- and vaccine-induced clones late after vaccination.

This table comes from immunoSEQ multiplex PCR, and its TCRdb copy is limited to in-frame clones, with some not included. Found here are under 35,000 clones, more than 55% of them singletons; the top ten hold approximately 8.7%. The CDR3 contains 15 residues. Trimming shortened V by 0 bases and J by 2 bases, and 8 bases separated the two germline ends. CDR1 is SGHAT and CDR2 is FQNNGV in the germline V gene. Using viral peptide pools, the ViraFEST assay grew out antigen-specific CD4+ T cells prior to sequencing. Researchers isolated CD4+ T cells once approximately ten days of culture had elapsed. The vaccine given was either BNT162b2 or mRNA-1273, in two doses. Supplemented with about 10 IU/ml IL-2 and 9.5 to 10 ug/ml peptides, two million PBMC per well were kept in culture. As to this clone: The antigen is unknown. The sample has other DNA sequences that encode this CDR3 too.

This clonotype originated in a human donor who received a COVID-19 vaccine. J is TRBJ1-5 and V is TRBV11-2, with D perhaps matching TRBD1 (6 bases). The specimen comprised CD4+ T cells from PBMCs cultured with SARS-CoV-2 spike peptides, sampled after COVID-19 vaccination. The CDR3 sequence: CASSLDRGGNQPQHF. The CDR3 DNA sequence: TGTGCCAGCAGCTTAGACAGGGGAGGCAATCAGCCCCAGCATTTT.